This T cell receptor (beta chain) was profiled in a study of CD8+CD57+ T cells in acquired aplastic anemia. At the level of the study: The study obtained an average of roughly 3 ug of DNA from sorted CD4+ and CD8+ cells. Study results and limitations: CD8+ Simpson's diversity in patients was not significantly different from that in controls. Sharing between patients and controls was observed for about 27 CD8+ CDR3 sequences.

This clonotype was detected many times. The antigen is undetermined. Profiling of TCR beta VDJ combinations and CDR3 sequences used genomic DNA as template. TCRdb passed the reads through MiXCR, listing each CDR3 protein once. The profile shows 160,000 or so distinct CDR3 sequences, under 55% of them singletons. Those patients picked for sequencing had displayed CD8+CD57+ cell expansion on flow cytometry. Receipt of therapy had not occurred in any patient by the time of blood sampling. Sequencing was carried out using sorted CD4+, CD8+, or CD8+CD57+ T cells (not recorded which) from PBMCs. This sequence originates from a human donor with aplastic anemia.

This CDR3 is CASSYRAETQYF. In DNA form, the CDR3 reads TGTGCCAGCAGCTATAGGGCCGAGACCCAGTACTTC. The chain has TRBV7-8 and TRBJ2-5, with D hard to call. The CDR3 runs to 12 residues. Germline CDR1 reads SGHVS; CDR2 reads FQNEAQ. V lost 4 bases and J 5 bases, leaving 8 bases between the germline ends.